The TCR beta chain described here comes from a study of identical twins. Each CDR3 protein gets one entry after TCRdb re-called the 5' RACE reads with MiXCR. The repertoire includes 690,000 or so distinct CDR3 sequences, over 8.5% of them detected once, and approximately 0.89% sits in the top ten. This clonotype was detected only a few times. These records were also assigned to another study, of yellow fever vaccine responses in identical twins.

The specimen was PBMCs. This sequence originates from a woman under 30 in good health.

The CDR3 DNA reads TGTGCCACCAGTGGAGCGGGAGGGGAGACAGATACGCAGTATTTT. Translated, it gives CATSGAGGETDTQYF. The rearrangement uses TRBV24-1 and TRBJ2-3; 10 bases line up with TRBD2. The CDR3 runs to 15 residues. Trimming cost V 5 bases and J 3 bases; bases outside gene matches: 4. Germline V gives CDR1 KGHDR, CDR2 SFDVKD.